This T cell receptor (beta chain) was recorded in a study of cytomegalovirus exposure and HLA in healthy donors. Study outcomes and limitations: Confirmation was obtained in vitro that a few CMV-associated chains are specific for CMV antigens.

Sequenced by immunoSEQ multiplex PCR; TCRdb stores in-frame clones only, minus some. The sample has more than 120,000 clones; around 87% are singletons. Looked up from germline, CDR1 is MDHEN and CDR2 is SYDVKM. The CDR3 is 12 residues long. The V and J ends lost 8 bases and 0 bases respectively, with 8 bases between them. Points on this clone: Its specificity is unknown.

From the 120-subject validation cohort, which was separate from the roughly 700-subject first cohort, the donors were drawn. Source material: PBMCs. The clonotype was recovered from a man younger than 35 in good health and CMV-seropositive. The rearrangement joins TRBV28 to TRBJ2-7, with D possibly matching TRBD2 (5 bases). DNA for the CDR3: TGTGCCAGCTGTCGGGACTCCTACGAGCAGTACTTC. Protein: CASCRDSYEQYF.